The sequence of this T cell receptor (beta chain) was determined in a study of T cell repertoires in aging, cancer and after chemotherapy. Study results and limitations: Compared with age-matched healthy donors, untreated hematological or solid cancer patients showed higher blood TCR clonality.

A word on this clonotype: What it binds is unknown.

The germline V and J ends were trimmed by 6 bases and 4 bases, with 13 bases remaining between them. Germline CDR1 SGHTA, CDR2 FQGTGA. The CDR3 spans 14 residues. Peripheral blood genomic DNA, not sorted cells or RNA, was the template. Multiplex touch-down PCR with TRB-A/B primers amplified rearranged V-D-J TRB sequences. TCRdb itself ran the multiplex PCR reads through MiXCR, one entry per CDR3 protein. This sample has several thousand distinct CDR3 sequences, with 50% to 55% found just once. The sample comprised blood. This TCR was sampled from a human donor with a solid tumor. The chain joins TRBV7-3 to TRBJ1-5; weak D call: TRBD1 (5 bases). CDR3 sequence: CASSVRGKNQPQHF. DNA of the CDR3: TGTGCCAGCAGTGTGAGGGGAAAGAATCAGCCCCAGCATTTT.